Listed here are 30 T cell receptor beta chains from one sample, sequenced in a study of graft-versus-host responses after intestinal transplantation. These receptors have no identified antigens. TCRdb's copy holds only in-frame clones and misses some; the assay was immunoSEQ multiplex PCR. The table includes some 93,000 clones, 90% to 95% detected once. The specimen was unstimulated CD8+ T cells sorted from spleen or lymph node cells, collected before intestinal transplant. These receptors were taken from a human donor who received an intestinal transplant.

This rearrangement joins TRBV19 to TRBJ2-2, with a possible D match to TRBD2 (7 bases). The length of the CDR3 is 15 residues. Trimming left V 3 bases short and J 4 bases short, with 12 bases between. Germline lookup yields CDR1 LNHDA and CDR2 SQIVND (reference sequence). The CDR3 region is CASSISGEGTGELFF. In DNA, the CDR3 is TGTGCCAGTAGTATTTCAGGGGAGGGCACCGGGGAGCTGTTTTTT.

V and J are TRBV28 and TRBJ2-7; TRBD2 aligns across 12 bases. Germline V gene sequence: CDR1 MDHEN, CDR2 SYDVKM. The CDR3 spans 15 residues. V dropped 2 bases and J dropped 2; count of bases not matched to a gene: 1. The CDR3, as DNA: TGTGCCAGCAGTTTAAGACTAGCGGGAGCCTACGAGCAGTACTTC. Protein sequence: CASSLRLAGAYEQYF.

The chain links TRBV4-1 to TRBJ1-1, with a tentative D call TRBD1 (5 bases). CDR1 MGHRA and CDR2 YSYEKL come from the germline V gene. The CDR3 totals 13 residues. V was cut by 0 bases and J by 11 bases, with 13 bases left in between. CDR3 amino acids: CASSQDGAARAFF. CDR3 bases: TGCGCCAGCAGCCAAGATGGGGCCGCGAGGGCTTTCTTT.

In DNA, the CDR3 is TGTGCCAGCAGTCCACTAGCAGAGGGCTACGAGCAGTACTTC. It encodes CASSPLAEGYEQYF. The chain has TRBV28 and TRBJ2-7; TRBD2 is a possible D gene (6 bases). The CDR3 has 14 residues. Germline V CDR1 and CDR2: MDHEN, SYDVKM. Trimming removed 5 bases at V and 3 bases at J, with 14 bases between.

This clone was recorded once. The chain is built from TRBV7-9 and TRBJ2-1; D remains unclear. V was trimmed by 5 bases and J by 6 bases, leaving 14 bases between them. CDR3 length: 14 residues. The germline V gene has CDR1 SEHNR and CDR2 FQNEAQ (reference sequence). The CDR3 DNA reads TGTGCCAGCAGCAACCGCTCAGGTTTCAATGAGCAGTTCTTC. Amino acids: CASSNRSGFNEQFF.

This chain joins TRBV18 and TRBJ2-1; possible D gene TRBD2, 5 bases. The length of the CDR3 is 18 residues. V shed 0 bases and J shed 8 bases, with 23 bases lying between them. Germline CDR1 is KGHSH and CDR2 is LQKENI. CDR3 loop: CASSPPSPRSLGADEQFF. CDR3 coding DNA: TGTGCCAGCTCACCACCCAGTCCCCGCAGTCTTGGAGCGGATGAGCAGTTCTTC.

The J gene is TRBJ2-1, the V gene TRBV28, with a weak D call TRBD2 (7 bases). Germline V gene lookup returns CDR1 MDHEN and CDR2 SYDVKM. The CDR3 is made up of 16 amino acids. Trimming stripped 2 bases from V and 8 bases from J, with 19 bases between. The CDR3 DNA reads as TGTGCCAGCAGTTTAGCACCAGGGGCGGGAGTCTATGAGCAGTTCTTC. Its protein product is CASSLAPGAGVYEQFF.

The J gene is TRBJ1-4, the V gene TRBV6-5; the D gene is possibly TRBD1 (6 bases). The CDR3 extends over 14 amino acids. Germline values: CDR1 MNHEY, CDR2 SVGAGI. Trimming took 5 bases from V and 6 from J, leaving 13 bases between them. CDR3 amino acids: CASSRDIGDEKLFF. CDR3 sequence (DNA): TGTGCCAGCAGTCGGGACATAGGGGATGAAAAACTGTTTTTT.

This chain joins TRBV4-1 and TRBJ2-3; 7 positions match TRBD2. CDR1 is MGHRA and CDR2 is YSYEKL in the germline V gene. The V and J ends lost 1 base and 6 bases, in that order; junction bases with no gene match: 7. This CDR3 has 15 amino acids. CDR3 sequence: CASSQAGGGGDTQYF. The DNA for the CDR3 is TGCGCCAGCAGCCAAGCTGGCGGGGGTGGCGATACGCAGTATTTT.

This chain connects TRBV12-5 to TRBJ2-7; 8 bases line up with TRBD1. Germline CDR1 reads LGHNT; CDR2 reads FRNRAP. CDR3 size: 14 residues. Trimming cost V 1 base and J 4 bases; bases outside gene matches: 3. CDR3 sequence (DNA): TGTGCTAGTGGTTTGGGGGACAGGAGTTACGAGCAGTACTTC. Its translation: CASGLGDRSYEQYF.

Concerning this clone itself: This sample also contains other DNA sequences that code for the same CDR3. The rearrangement links TRBV7-6 to TRBJ1-1; 8 bases are a match to TRBD1. Germline values: CDR1 SGHVS, CDR2 FNYEAQ. Unmatched junction bases numbered 7, after V lost 2 bases and J lost 11 bases. The length of the CDR3 is 13 residues. The DNA of the CDR3 is TGTGCCAGCAGCTTATCCAGGGGGCAAGAGGCTTTCTTT. Protein sequence: CASSLSRGQEAFF.

This sequence joins TRBV27 and TRBJ1-2, with a possible D match to TRBD1 (5 bases). Germline CDR1 MNHEY, CDR2 SMNVEV (reference sequence). Between the trimmed V and J ends, which lost 5 bases and 8 bases, there was a span of 18 bases. This CDR3 has 14 amino acids. This chain's CDR3 is CASSTTDSSPGYTF. The DNA for the CDR3 is TGTGCCAGCAGTACCACAGACAGCTCTCCGGGCTACACCTTC.

The rearrangement joins TRBV19 to TRBJ2-1, with TRBD2 matching over 8 bases. The CDR3 is made up of 15 amino acids. J gave up 4 bases and V 3 bases, and 5 bases lay outside the gene matches. The germline CDR1 and CDR2 sequences are LNHDA and SQIVND (reference sequence). The CDR3 here is CASSIDSGDYNEQFF. CDR3 DNA sequence: TGTGCCAGTAGTATTGATAGCGGGGATTACAATGAGCAGTTCTTC.

The chain has TRBV4-3 and TRBJ2-1; unclear D gene. The CDR3 runs to 15 residues. V lost 1 base, J lost 0 bases, and 7 bases lay in between. Germline assignment: CDR1 LGHNA and CDR2 YSLEER. The CDR3 region has the DNA TGCGCCAGCAGCCAAGGTTCAGGCTCCTACAATGAGCAGTTCTTC. It codes for CASSQGSGSYNEQFF.

This chain uses TRBV5-1 with TRBJ2-3; 7 nucleotides line up with TRBD1. Losses at the gene ends were 5 bases for V and 3 bases for J; bases not matched to a gene: 9. CDR1 SGHRS and CDR2 YFSETQ come from the germline V gene. The CDR3 loop spans 15 amino acids. CDR3 region: CASREGARGTDTQYF. DNA of the CDR3: TGCGCCAGCAGAGAGGGGGCCCGAGGTACAGATACGCAGTATTTT.

The rearrangement uses TRBV5-6 and TRBJ2-1, with D tentatively TRBD2 (6 bases). Trimming removed 1 base from V and 7 bases from J, with 15 bases in between. The V gene's germline CDR1 is SGHDT and CDR2 YYEEEE. This CDR3 is 15 amino acids long. CDR3 bases: TGTGCCAGCAGCTTGCGGCGGGGAACGGAGAATGAGCAGTTCTTC. Amino acid sequence: CASSLRRGTENEQFF.

This clone was detected only once. CDR3 in DNA: TGCGCCAGCAGCCACCTGGGACAGGGCTCCGAGCAGTACTTC. Its protein is CASSHLGQGSEQYF. The rearrangement uses TRBV4-1 and TRBJ2-7; 9 nucleotides line up with TRBD1. The CDR3 runs to 14 residues. With 3 bases clipped from V and 6 bases from J, the junction kept 6 bases outside the gene matches. Germline-derived CDR1 and CDR2 are MGHRA and YSYEKL.

This clone was observed once. The rearrangement links TRBV29-1 to TRBJ2-1, with TRBD1 identical over 7 bases. The CDR3 consists of 12 residues. The germline CDR1 and CDR2 sequences are SQVTM and ANQGSEA. Trimming at V came to 7 bases and at J to 8 bases, leaving 8 bases not matched to a gene. CDR3 DNA sequence: TGCAGCGGACAACAGGGGACCTATGAGCAGTTCTTC. Protein sequence: CSGQQGTYEQFF.

This chain connects TRBV7-9 to TRBJ2-2, with 13 bases matching TRBD2. The CDR3 runs to 18 residues. V was pared by 3 bases and J by 2 bases, with 6 bases of the junction left unmatched. Germline V lookup: CDR1 SEHNR, CDR2 FQNEAQ (reference sequence). The CDR3 DNA follows: TGTGCCAGCAGCTTCAGACTAGCGGGAGGCCGAAACACCGGGGAGCTGTTTTTT. Translating gives CASSFRLAGGRNTGELFF.

This clone turned up a few times. The J gene is TRBJ1-1, the V gene TRBV7-9; TRBD1 might be the D (5 bases). Germline V gives CDR1 SEHNR, CDR2 FQNEAQ (reference sequence). Trimming took 5 bases from V and 11 from J, leaving 18 bases between them. The CDR3 runs to 13 residues. CDR3 in DNA: TGTGCCAGCAGCCCAGGTGGGGGGACTCAGGCTTTCTTT. Amino acid sequence: CASSPGGGTQAFF.

The chain joins TRBV7-9 to TRBJ2-3; D perhaps matches TRBD2 (5 bases). Germline CDR1 and CDR2: SEHNR and FQNEAQ (reference sequence). Trimming removed 5 bases from V and 2 bases from J, with 17 bases in between. CDR3 length: 16 residues. CDR3: CASSLGSGGNTDTQYF. The CDR3 DNA reads TGTGCCAGCAGCCTGGGGAGCGGCGGAAACACAGATACGCAGTATTTT.

The chain is built from TRBV5-6 and TRBJ2-7; TRBD2 is a possible D gene (5 bases). The CDR3 sequence is 14 residues long. Germline lookup yields CDR1 SGHDT and CDR2 YYEEEE. The V end was cut by 4 bases, the J end by 3 bases, with 14 bases between. CDR3 nucleotides: TGTGCCAGCAGCCTAGGACTGTTCCTCTACGAGCAGTACTTC. It encodes CASSLGLFLYEQYF.

The CDR3 nucleotides are TGTGCCAGCAGCTTGGGAGGGACAGGATTCTACGAGCAGTACTTC. The encoded protein is CASSLGGTGFYEQYF. The J gene is TRBJ2-7, the V gene TRBV5-8, with TRBD1 matching over 8 bases. With 0 bases clipped from V and 3 bases from J, the junction kept 5 bases outside the gene matches. Germline values: CDR1 SGHTS, CDR2 YDEGEE. CDR3 length equals 15 residues.

The chain links TRBV29-1 to TRBJ2-4; D unclear. The V end lost 4 bases, the J end lost 2 bases, and 9 bases lay between the germline ends. Per the germline V gene, CDR1 is SQVTM and CDR2 is ANQGSEA. CDR3 length equals 13 residues. CDR3 sequence: CSVVEITKNIQYF. The CDR3 nucleotides are TGCAGCGTTGTTGAGATTACCAAAAACATTCAGTACTTC. Complete variable domain (other parts from reference TRBV29-1 and TRBJ2-4): SAVISQKPSRDICQRGTSLTIQCQVDSQVTMMFWYRQQPGQSLTLIATANQGSEATYESGFVIDKFPISRPNLTFSTLTVSNMSPEDSSIYLCSVVEITKNIQYFGAGTRLSVL.

The chain uses TRBV7-9 and TRBJ1-4, with D perhaps matching TRBD1 (5 bases). The CDR3 covers 14 residues. Trimming took 3 bases from V and 5 from J, leaving 10 bases between them. Germline V gene sequence: CDR1 SEHNR, CDR2 FQNEAQ (reference sequence). This CDR3 reads CASSLTADNEKLFF. In DNA form, the CDR3 reads TGTGCCAGCAGCTTGACAGCAGACAATGAAAAACTGTTTTTT.

The V call is TRBV9, the J call TRBJ2-1; 10 nucleotides line up with TRBD2. The germline CDR1 and CDR2 sequences are SGDLS and YYNGEE. Losses at the gene ends were 4 bases for V and 10 bases for J; bases not matched to a gene: 8. This CDR3 region has 14 residues. In DNA, the CDR3 is TGTGCCAGCAGCCCTGGGACTAGCGCGTGGGAGCAGTTCTTC. Translation gives CASSPGTSAWEQFF.

The chain is built from TRBV27 and TRBJ2-5, with no clear D. The J call may be incorrect, as the DNA end agrees better with TRBJ2-7. This CDR3 contains 13 residues. The V gene's germline CDR1 is MNHEY and CDR2 SMNVEV (reference sequence). The CDR3 DNA reads as TGTGCCAATTCACGAACCCCCTCCTACGAGCAGTACTTC. Protein product: CANSRTPSYEQYF.

The V and J genes are TRBV30 and TRBJ2-1, with TRBD2 identical over 9 bases. The CDR3 loop spans 15 amino acids. CDR1 and CDR2 from the germline V gene are GTSNPN and SVGIG (reference sequence). Germline trimming cut 1 base from V and 5 bases from J; bases unmatched to any gene: 6. The CDR3 bases are TGTGCCTGGAGTGAGATGGCGGGGGGGCACAATGAGCAGTTCTTC. Translated: CAWSEMAGGHNEQFF.

The chain employs TRBV5-1 and TRBJ1-4; possibly TRBD1 for D (6 bases). The CDR3 covers 19 residues. V lost 0 bases, J lost 6 bases, and 24 bases lay in between. The germline V gene has CDR1 SGHRS and CDR2 YFSETQ. The DNA for the CDR3 is TGCGCCAGCAGCTTGGGAAGAGGGGGTGGGATGAAGGAATATGAAAAACTGTTTTTT. Its protein is CASSLGRGGGMKEYEKLFF.

The V call is TRBV25-1, the J call TRBJ2-2; D possibly corresponds to TRBD1 (5 bases). Trimming stripped 3 bases from V and 2 bases from J, with 10 bases between. The germline V gene has CDR1 MGHDK and CDR2 SYGVNS. The CDR3 has 15 residues. The CDR3 coding sequence is TGTGCCAGCAGTGAGTTCAGGGTTAACACCGGGGAGCTGTTTTTT. This encodes CASSEFRVNTGELFF. The full variable domain, its missing parts supplied by reference TRBV25-1 and TRBJ2-2, is EADIYQTPRYLVIGTGKKITLECSQTMGHDKMYWYQQDPGMELHLIHYSYGVNSTEKGDLSSESTVSRIRTEHFPLTLESARPSHTSQYLCASSEFRVNTGELFFGEGSRLTVL.